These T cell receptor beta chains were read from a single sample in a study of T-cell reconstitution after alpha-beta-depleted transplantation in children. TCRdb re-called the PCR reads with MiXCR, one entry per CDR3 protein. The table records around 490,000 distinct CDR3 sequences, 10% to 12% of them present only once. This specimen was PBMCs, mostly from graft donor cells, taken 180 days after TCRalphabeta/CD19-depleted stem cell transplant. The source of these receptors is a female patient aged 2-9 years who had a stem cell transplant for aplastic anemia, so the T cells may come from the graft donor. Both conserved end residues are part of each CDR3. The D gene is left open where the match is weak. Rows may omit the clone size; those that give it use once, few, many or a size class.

TGTGCCAGCAGTGAATATCAGGAGCAGTACTTC CASSEYQEQYF TRBV25-1 many NA TRBJ2-7
TGTGCCAGCAGCCAAGGGCGTAGGCTACCTCCCTACGAGCAGTACTTC CASSQGRRLPPYEQYF TRBV4-2 few NA TRBJ2-7
TGTGCCAGCAGTAACAGTGCCGGGGAGCTGTTTTTT CASSNSAGELFF TRBV12-3/TRBV12-4 many NA TRBJ2-2
TGTGCCAGCAGCTTAAGAGGACAAGAACGCACAGATACGCAGTATTTT CASSLRGQERTDTQYF TRBV7-9 NA NA TRBJ2-3
TGCAGTGCTAGAGATCCCCAGCGGGGAGAGACCCAGTACTTC CSARDPQRGETQYF TRBV20-1 few TRBD2 TRBJ2-5
TGCAGTGCTCTGGGGGACAGGGATCAGCCCCAGCATTTT CSALGDRDQPQHF TRBV20-1 few TRBD1 TRBJ1-5
TGTGCCAGCAGTTCCTCGCAGGGGTCGAGGGCCGGGGAGCTGTTTTTT CASSSSQGSRAGELFF TRBV11-2 NA NA TRBJ2-2
TGCGCCAGCAGCTTTCTAACAGGTATGAACACTGAAGCTTTCTTT CASSFLTGMNTEAFF TRBV5-1 many NA TRBJ1-1
TGCAGCGCCGGGACAGGATACAATGAGCAGTTCTTC CSAGTGYNEQFF TRBV29-1 few TRBD1 TRBJ2-1
TGTGCCAGCAGCCGGACTAGCGGGATAACCCCGGCCTACAATGAGCAGTTCTTC CASSRTSGITPAYNEQFF TRBV11-1 NA TRBD2 TRBJ2-1
TGTGCCAGCAGTCTCCAAGCCCCCGGGGGAGTCTACGAGCAGTACTTC CASSLQAPGGVYEQYF TRBV28 few NA TRBJ2-7
TGCAGCGTTGTGCGGAGGGCTCACTATGGCTACACCTTC CSVVRRAHYGYTF TRBV29-1 many NA TRBJ1-2
TGTGCCAGCAGTTTAGGCGCAGCTCACACCTTC CASSLGAAHTF TRBV12-3/TRBV12-4 few NA TRBJ1-2
TGCAGTGCTAGGTTGACAGTTAAAGCGATCAATCAGCCCCAGCATTTT CSARLTVKAINQPQHF TRBV20-1 few NA TRBJ1-5
TGCGCCAGCAGCTTGCGGCCGCTCGGAGGCACCGGGGAGCTGTTTTTT CASSLRPLGGTGELFF TRBV5-1 NA NA TRBJ2-2
TGTGCCAGCAATCTCGGGAGCTCCTACAATGAGCAGTTCTTC CASNLGSSYNEQFF TRBV12-3/TRBV12-4 NA NA TRBJ2-1
TGCAGTGCTAGAGGTCCTCTGCGGGGGCGCTCCTATGGCTACACCTTC CSARGPLRGRSYGYTF TRBV20-1 NA NA TRBJ1-2
TGTGCCAGCTCACCACCGCGGGCGGGGGGCCGAGAGACCCAGTACTTC CASSPPRAGGRETQYF TRBV18 few TRBD2 TRBJ2-5
TGCGCCAGCAGCGTCCTAGCGGGAGACAACACCGGGGAGCTGTTTTTT CASSVLAGDNTGELFF TRBV5-1 many TRBD2 TRBJ2-2
TGTGCCAGCAGTGTGATCGGACAGGGCCCATATGGCTACACCTTC CASSVIGQGPYGYTF TRBV27 NA TRBD1 TRBJ1-2
TGCGCCAGCAGCCAAGGCAGGGAATGGCAGGCGGAGACCCAGTACTTC CASSQGREWQAETQYF TRBV4-3 NA NA TRBJ2-5
TGTGCCACCAGTGACCGAGCATCAATCCCGAACACAGATACGCAGTATTTT CATSDRASIPNTDTQYF TRBV24-1 NA NA TRBJ2-3
TGTGCCAGCAGTTTTACTAGGCTAAACACAGATACGCAGTATTTT CASSFTRLNTDTQYF TRBV6-5 NA NA TRBJ2-3
TGCGCCAGCAAGGGCTTTGGGACAGGGCCCAATCAGCCCCAGCATTTT CASKGFGTGPNQPQHF TRBV4-3 NA TRBD1 TRBJ1-5
TGTGCCAGCAGCGGTGGACTAGAAATGAGTGAGCAGTTCTTC CASSGGLEMSEQFF TRBV7-8 few TRBD2 TRBJ2-1
TGCGCCAGCAGCCGGGAGCGGAGCGGGACCTCCGAGCAGTACTTC CASSRERSGTSEQYF TRBV5-1 NA TRBD2 TRBJ2-7
TGTGCCACCAGTGAAGTCACCCTACCGACGGCCGGTGGCTATGGCTACACCTTC CATSEVTLPTAGGYGYTF TRBV24-1 NA NA TRBJ1-2
TGTGCCAGCAGCTTAATTTTTCGGTCTTCGTTCGGCAATGAGCAGTTCTTC CASSLIFRSSFGNEQFF TRBV13 NA NA TRBJ2-1
TGCAGTGCTCCGGCCGCATCCTACAATGAGCAGTTCTTC CSAPAASYNEQFF TRBV20-1 few NA TRBJ2-1
TGTGCCAGCAGAGTCTCCGGGACAGGATATCAGCCCCAGCATTTT CASRVSGTGYQPQHF TRBV6-1 few TRBD1 TRBJ1-5
TGTGCCAGCAGTGACTCGAAGGGAGCGGGGAGCACAGATACGCAGTATTTT CASSDSKGAGSTDTQYF TRBV6-4 NA TRBD2 TRBJ2-3
TGTGCCAGCAGCTACAACCTAGCGGGAGCAAGGACAGATACGCAGTATTTT CASSYNLAGARTDTQYF TRBV11-2 NA TRBD2 TRBJ2-3
TGCAGTGCTAAGATGAGGAACACCGGGGAGCTGTTTTTT CSAKMRNTGELFF TRBV20-1 few NA TRBJ2-2
TGTGCCAGCAGCTTAGTAGAGGTCAGGGGGCTAGCGGGAGCGTTAAATGAGCAGTTCTTC CASSLVEVRGLAGALNEQFF TRBV11-2 few TRBD2 TRBJ2-1
TGTGCCAGCACCTGGAGGGGAGGGAACACTGAAGCTTTCTTT CASTWRGGNTEAFF TRBV6-1 few NA TRBJ1-1
TGTGCCAGCAGTTCCCTCGGGACAACCTATGGCTACACCTTC CASSSLGTTYGYTF TRBV27 NA NA TRBJ1-2
TGCGCCAGCAGCCGCGGAGACAGGGACAGGGGGTCCTATGGCTACACCTTC CASSRGDRDRGSYGYTF TRBV4-3 few TRBD1 TRBJ1-2
TGTGCCAGCAGCGCGGACGGTTTGGTGCGCACCGGGGAGCTGTTTTTT CASSADGLVRTGELFF TRBV7-9 few NA TRBJ2-2
TGCGCCAGCGGGACAAGTTCCTACGAGCAGTACTTC CASGTSSYEQYF TRBV5-1 many NA TRBJ2-7
TGCGCCAGCAGCCAAGACCGTCTCGGCCTATCCTACGAGCAGTACTTC CASSQDRLGLSYEQYF TRBV4-3 NA NA TRBJ2-7
TGTGCCAGCAGTGAATTTGGCGGGAGAGGCCATGAGCAGTTCTTC CASSEFGGRGHEQFF TRBV25-1 few TRBD2 TRBJ2-1
TGCAGCAGCAAAGTTGGGAGTTCGGCTAATGAAAAACTGTTTTTT CSSKVGSSANEKLFF TRBV29-1 few NA TRBJ1-4
TGTGCCAGCAGGGGCTACACTGAAGCTTTCTTT CASRGYTEAFF TRBV27 NA NA TRBJ1-1
TGCGCCAGCAGCCTGGGGGTCGGCTACACCTTC CASSLGVGYTF TRBV5-1 many NA TRBJ1-2
TGTGCCAGCAGCCCCCGTGGGGGGTTCGAGACCCAGTACTTC CASSPRGGFETQYF TRBV7-6 NA NA TRBJ2-5
TGTGCCAGCAGTCTCGGGTGGGCTGAAGCTTTCTTT CASSLGWAEAFF TRBV12-3/TRBV12-4 few NA TRBJ1-1
TGTGCCAGTAGCACCACAGGGGGAGCTGAAGCTTTCTTT CASSTTGGAEAFF TRBV19 many TRBD1 TRBJ1-1
TGTGCCAGCAGTACAGGGACCAGGGACAATCAGCCCCAGCATTTT CASSTGTRDNQPQHF TRBV28 few NA TRBJ1-5
TGCAGTGCTAGACCGCCAAGGACTCCCAATGAGCAGTTCTTC CSARPPRTPNEQFF TRBV20-1 NA NA TRBJ2-1
TGTGCCAGCAACCATGGACTAGCGGGAGGTAACGAGCAGTACTTC CASNHGLAGGNEQYF TRBV7-2 NA TRBD2 TRBJ2-7
TGTGCCAGCAGCACCGCGGGAGGGGGCATACTGACCGGGGAGCTGTTTTTT CASSTAGGGILTGELFF TRBV11-2 NA TRBD2 TRBJ2-2